The rows below give T cell receptor beta chains drawn from one sample of a study of T cell responses to AZD1222 COVID-19 vaccine. Data came from immunoSEQ multiplex PCR; TCRdb stores just in-frame clones and leaves some out. The sample consists of more than 150,000 clones, less than 95% of them appearing once. The sample in question was peripheral blood, obtained on day 0 of AZD1222 vaccination. These receptors all come from an adult in good health. Both conserved end residues are part of each CDR3. D genes are given only for firm matches. For some rows the clone size is stated as once, few or many, or as a class when expanded; others skip it.

d_gene: TRBD1
abundance: NA
j_gene: TRBJ1-1
v_gene: TRBV14
CDR3nt: TGTGCCAGCAGCAGAGGGGACAGGATCGACACTGAAGCTTTCTTT
CDR3aa: CASSRGDRIDTEAFF

d_gene: TRBD1
abundance: NA
j_gene: TRBJ2-1
v_gene: TRBV11-2
CDR3nt: TGTGCCAGCAGTCGACTCACAGGGGGAAATGAGCAGTTCTTC
CDR3aa: CASSRLTGGNEQFF

d_gene: NA
abundance: NA
j_gene: TRBJ1-6
v_gene: TRBV19
CDR3nt: TGTGCCAGTAGTTCCCGCAGGGGAGAGGCATCACCCCTCCACTTT
CDR3aa: CASSSRRGEASPLHF

d_gene: NA
abundance: NA
j_gene: TRBJ1-6
v_gene: TRBV30
CDR3nt: TGTGCCTGGAGTGAGGTGGGGTCACCCCTCCACTTT
CDR3aa: CAWSEVGSPLHF

d_gene: NA
abundance: NA
j_gene: TRBJ2-1
v_gene: TRBV6-5
CDR3nt: TGTGCCAGCAGTTACACCCAGTCTCCTACCTACAATGAGCAGTTCTTC
CDR3aa: CASSYTQSPTYNEQFF

d_gene: NA
abundance: few
j_gene: TRBJ1-1
v_gene: TRBV14
CDR3nt: TGTGCCAGCAGCCAAGATCGAGAGGGCACTGAAGCTTTCTTT
CDR3aa: CASSQDREGTEAFF

d_gene: NA
abundance: NA
j_gene: TRBJ1-6
v_gene: TRBV5-4
CDR3nt: TGTGCCAGCAGCCGTGCCGAATCACCCCTCCACTTT
CDR3aa: CASSRAESPLHF

d_gene: NA
abundance: once
j_gene: TRBJ2-1
v_gene: TRBV5-4
CDR3nt: TGTGCCAGCAGCTTGAAGGCAAGACGGCAGGGCCTAGGCTACAATGAGCAGTTCTTC
CDR3aa: CASSLKARRQGLGYNEQFF

d_gene: NA
abundance: NA
j_gene: TRBJ1-2
v_gene: TRBV5-4
CDR3nt: TGTGCCAGCAGAACGGGCCCTAACTATGGCTACACCTTC
CDR3aa: CASRTGPNYGYTF

d_gene: NA
abundance: NA
j_gene: TRBJ1-1
v_gene: TRBV3-1/TRBV3-2
CDR3nt: TGTGCCAGCAGCCAGGTGAGACAGGTAGACACTGAAGCTTTCTTT
CDR3aa: CASSQVRQVDTEAFF

d_gene: TRBD2
abundance: NA
j_gene: TRBJ2-2
v_gene: TRBV10-2
CDR3nt: TGCGCCAGCAGTGAGATAGCGGGAGGTGGAGGGACCGGGGAGCTGTTTTTT
CDR3aa: CASSEIAGGGGTGELFF

d_gene: TRBD1
abundance: NA
j_gene: TRBJ1-2
v_gene: TRBV15
CDR3nt: TGTGCCACCAGCGAGGGAGACAGGGGGCTCGGTGGCTACACCTTC
CDR3aa: CATSEGDRGLGGYTF

d_gene: TRBD2
abundance: NA
j_gene: TRBJ2-1
v_gene: TRBV6-5
CDR3nt: TGTGCCACTAGCGGGAACGCCAACAATGAGCAGTTCTTC
CDR3aa: CATSGNANNEQFF

d_gene: NA
abundance: NA
j_gene: TRBJ1-5
v_gene: TRBV30
CDR3nt: TGTGCCTGGAGTGTCGACGGTAGCAATCAGCCCCAGCATTTT
CDR3aa: CAWSVDGSNQPQHF

d_gene: NA
abundance: NA
j_gene: TRBJ1-5
v_gene: TRBV28
CDR3nt: TGTGCCAGCAGTTTTAAGGGAGGCAATCAGCCCCAGCATTTT
CDR3aa: CASSFKGGNQPQHF

d_gene: NA
abundance: NA
j_gene: TRBJ2-2
v_gene: TRBV9
CDR3nt: TGTGCCAGCAGTCGCACCGGGGAGCTGTTTTTT
CDR3aa: CASSRTGELFF

d_gene: NA
abundance: few
j_gene: TRBJ1-2
v_gene: TRBV19
CDR3nt: TGTGCCAGTAGTATAAAAGTTAACTATGGCTACACCTTC
CDR3aa: CASSIKVNYGYTF

d_gene: TRBD1
abundance: NA
j_gene: TRBJ2-2
v_gene: TRBV10-1
CDR3nt: TGCGCCAGCAGTACAGGGGAGTACACCGGGGAGCTGTTTTTT
CDR3aa: CASSTGEYTGELFF

d_gene: NA
abundance: NA
j_gene: TRBJ1-5
v_gene: TRBV5-5
CDR3nt: TGTGCCAGCAGCTCTCTAGCCCCTAGCAATCAGCCCCAGCATTTT
CDR3aa: CASSSLAPSNQPQHF

d_gene: NA
abundance: once
j_gene: TRBJ2-5
v_gene: TRBV12-3/TRBV12-4
CDR3nt: TGTGCCAGCAGTTTTGGAGAGACCCAGTACTTC
CDR3aa: CASSFGETQYF

d_gene: NA
abundance: NA
j_gene: TRBJ2-1
v_gene: TRBV30
CDR3nt: TGTGCCTGGAGCATTCTGGCGGAACCTGAGCAGTTCTTC
CDR3aa: CAWSILAEPEQFF

d_gene: TRBD2
abundance: NA
j_gene: TRBJ2-7
v_gene: TRBV6-5
CDR3nt: TGTGCCAGCAGTAGCGGGAGGTTTGGGCTCTACGAGCAGTACTTC
CDR3aa: CASSSGRFGLYEQYF

d_gene: NA
abundance: NA
j_gene: TRBJ1-1
v_gene: TRBV28
CDR3nt: TGTGCCAGCAGCGACACGCCTGAAGCTTTCTTT
CDR3aa: CASSDTPEAFF

d_gene: NA
abundance: NA
j_gene: TRBJ2-7
v_gene: TRBV30
CDR3nt: TGTGCCTGGAGGTGGAACTCCTACGAGCAGTACTTC
CDR3aa: CAWRWNSYEQYF

d_gene: NA
abundance: NA
j_gene: TRBJ1-1
v_gene: TRBV19
CDR3nt: TGTGCCAGTAGTATCGGGAGGAGTGAAGCTTTCTTT
CDR3aa: CASSIGRSEAFF

d_gene: NA
abundance: once
j_gene: TRBJ2-5
v_gene: TRBV7-8
CDR3nt: TGTGCCAGCAGCTTAAAAGAGACCCAGTACTTC
CDR3aa: CASSLKETQYF

d_gene: NA
abundance: NA
j_gene: TRBJ1-1
v_gene: TRBV7-9
CDR3nt: TGTGCCAGCAGCTTAGTCGACAGGAGGAACACTGAAGCTTTCTTT
CDR3aa: CASSLVDRRNTEAFF

d_gene: NA
abundance: NA
j_gene: TRBJ2-3
v_gene: TRBV6-5
CDR3nt: TGTGCCAGCAGTCCGCCGAGCACAGATACGCAGTATTTT
CDR3aa: CASSPPSTDTQYF

d_gene: NA
abundance: once
j_gene: TRBJ2-6
v_gene: TRBV11-2
CDR3nt: TGTGCCAGCAGCTTAGGAGGGGGGCGTGGGGCCAACGTCCTGACTTTC
CDR3aa: CASSLGGGRGANVLTF

d_gene: NA
abundance: NA
j_gene: TRBJ1-1
v_gene: TRBV14
CDR3nt: TGTGCCAGCAGCCGGGGGCCCGACGGGGCGGCTGAAGCTTTCTTT
CDR3aa: CASSRGPDGAAEAFF

d_gene: NA
abundance: once
j_gene: TRBJ2-2
v_gene: TRBV7-8
CDR3nt: TGTGCCAGCAGCTTTGCCAGGGTTGTCGGGGAGCTGTTTTTT
CDR3aa: CASSFARVVGELFF

d_gene: NA
abundance: NA
j_gene: TRBJ1-3
v_gene: TRBV28
CDR3nt: TGTGCCAGCAGTTTTTTCGCTGGAAACACCATATATTTT
CDR3aa: CASSFFAGNTIYF

d_gene: NA
abundance: NA
j_gene: TRBJ2-1
v_gene: TRBV30
CDR3nt: TGTGCTGGGGTTTTCAAGGGTAACAATGAGCAGTTCTTC
CDR3aa: CAGVFKGNNEQFF

d_gene: NA
abundance: NA
j_gene: TRBJ1-2
v_gene: TRBV19
CDR3nt: TGTGCCAGTAATCAGGATTATGGCTACACCTTC
CDR3aa: CASNQDYGYTF

d_gene: NA
abundance: NA
j_gene: TRBJ1-3
v_gene: TRBV7-9
CDR3nt: TGTGCCAGCAGCGGACAGAACGCCTTCCTCTCTGGAAACACCATATATTTT
CDR3aa: CASSGQNAFLSGNTIYF

d_gene: TRBD1
abundance: NA
j_gene: TRBJ1-2
v_gene: TRBV6-5
CDR3nt: TGTGCCAGCAGTTACTCCGGGGGACAGCGGAGGGCCTACACCTTC
CDR3aa: CASSYSGGQRRAYTF

d_gene: TRBD2
abundance: NA
j_gene: TRBJ2-1
v_gene: TRBV6-2/TRBV6-3
CDR3nt: TGTGCCAGCAGTCTCGGACTAGAGGGGTATGAGCAGTTCTTC
CDR3aa: CASSLGLEGYEQFF

d_gene: NA
abundance: NA
j_gene: TRBJ2-1
v_gene: TRBV9
CDR3nt: TGTGCCAGCAATACTCTAGGGAGCTCCTACAATGAGCAGTTCTTC
CDR3aa: CASNTLGSSYNEQFF

d_gene: NA
abundance: NA
j_gene: TRBJ2-1
v_gene: TRBV11-2
CDR3nt: TGTGCCAGCAGCTTAGGACGCGGGTCGGCCTACAATGAGCAGTTCTTC
CDR3aa: CASSLGRGSAYNEQFF

d_gene: TRBD1
abundance: NA
j_gene: TRBJ1-3
v_gene: TRBV3-1/TRBV3-2
CDR3nt: TGTGCCAGCAGCCAGTATGGACAGGGGGGGGGAAACACCATATATTTT
CDR3aa: CASSQYGQGGGNTIYF

d_gene: TRBD1
abundance: NA
j_gene: TRBJ1-4
v_gene: TRBV3-1/TRBV3-2
CDR3nt: TGTGCCAGCAGCCAAGTCGGACAGGGCCATCAGGAAAAACTGTTTTTT
CDR3aa: CASSQVGQGHQEKLFF

d_gene: NA
abundance: NA
j_gene: TRBJ2-2
v_gene: TRBV25-1
CDR3nt: TGTGCCAGCAGTGAATTGGGGGCGGGACAGTACACCGGGGAGCTGTTTTTT
CDR3aa: CASSELGAGQYTGELFF